This T cell receptor beta chain was documented in a study of blood T cell repertoires in COVID-19. Per the germline V gene, CDR1 is MNHEY and CDR2 is SVGAGI. This CDR3 has 13 residues. V lost 2 bases and J 6 bases, leaving 9 bases between the germline ends. Profiled with immunoSEQ multiplex PCR; TCRdb holds only in-frame clones, not every one. The sample lists approximately 170,000 clones; less than 90% were seen once. The sequenced material came from peripheral blood. This TCR derives from a woman between 65 and 79 years old with COVID-19, enrolled during active disease. The chain uses TRBV6-5 and TRBJ2-3; D gene uncertain. The CDR3 region is CASSYPPGDTQYF. Here the CDR3 DNA reads TGTGCCAGCAGTTACCCCCCAGGTGATACGCAGTATTTT.